The 15 T cell receptor beta chains below all came from one sample that was sequenced in a study of blood T cell repertoires in COVID-19. Produced via immunoSEQ multiplex PCR; TCRdb's table is partial and in-frame only. The sample includes some 70,000 clones, approximately 88% of them seen just once. Material: peripheral blood. The receptors stem from a woman aged 60-75 years with COVID-19, enrolled during active disease.

The rearrangement uses TRBV19 and TRBJ2-2, with TRBD2 as a possible D gene (5 bases). V was clipped by 5 bases and J by 3 bases, with 13 bases between them. CDR3 length equals 15 residues. Germline values: CDR1 LNHDA, CDR2 SQIVND (reference sequence). CDR3 coding DNA: TGTGCCAGTAGTCTACAAGGGAGCTACACCGGGGAGCTGTTTTTT. Translating it yields CASSLQGSYTGELFF.

The V call is TRBV5-5, the J call TRBJ1-5, with a weak D call TRBD1 (6 bases). Trimming stripped 5 bases from V and 0 bases from J, with 12 bases between. From germline, CDR1 is SGHKS and CDR2 YYEKEE (reference sequence). This CDR3 spans 15 amino acids. The CDR3 region has the DNA TGTGCCAGCAGTCCCGGGACAAATAGCAATCAGCCCCAGCATTTT. Protein product: CASSPGTNSNQPQHF.

The chain recombines TRBV27 with TRBJ1-5; no clear D. This CDR3 spans 14 amino acids. The ends were cut back, 3 bases at V and 7 bases at J, with 13 bases in the middle. Germline V gene sequence: CDR1 MNHEY, CDR2 SMNVEV (reference sequence). The chain's CDR3 is CASSFVPLGQPQHF. The DNA of the CDR3 is TGTGCCAGCAGTTTCGTGCCCCTGGGCCAGCCCCAGCATTTT.

The CDR3 DNA reads TGTGCCATCCACGGGGGAGGGAGTTTAGAGACCCAGTACTTC. This gives the protein CAIHGGGSLETQYF. This rearrangement joins TRBV10-3 to TRBJ2-5; TRBD2 matches 7 bases. CDR3 size: 14 residues. In germline, CDR1 is ENHRY, CDR2 SYGVKD. V was pared by 8 bases and J by 4 bases, with 10 bases of the junction left unmatched.

The chain joins TRBV11-1 to TRBJ1-1, with D perhaps TRBD1 (6 bases). V was shortened by 7 bases and J by 4 bases, with 16 bases between the two germline ends. CDR3 length: 14 amino acids. The V gene's germline CDR1 is SGHAT and CDR2 FQDESV (reference sequence). The DNA of the CDR3 is TGTGCCAGCACTTGGTACAGGGCGGGCACTGAAGCTTTCTTT. This sequence encodes CASTWYRAGTEAFF. Together with reference TRBV11-1 and TRBJ1-1, the CDR3 gives the full variable domain: EAEVAQSPRYKITEKSQAVAFWCDPISGHATLYWYRQILGQGPELLVQFQDESVVDDSQLPKDRFSAERLKGVDSTLKIQPAELGDSAMYLCASTWYRAGTEAFFGQGTRLTVV.

The chain recombines TRBV9 with TRBJ2-1, with TRBD1 identical over 7 bases. Germline CDR1 is SGDLS and CDR2 is YYNGEE. This CDR3 has 12 amino acids. The junction had 4 bases not matched to a gene; V was cut back by 3 bases and J by 10 bases. The CDR3 sequence: CASSATGEEQFF. The CDR3 bases are TGTGCCAGCAGCGCCACAGGGGAAGAGCAGTTCTTC.

This chain joins TRBV29-1 and TRBJ2-1; 11 bases match TRBD2. Trimming at V came to 6 bases and at J to 5 bases, leaving 9 bases not matched to a gene. The CDR3 loop spans 15 amino acids. Germline CDR1 and CDR2: SQVTM and ANQGSEA. CDR3 loop: CSVGHGTSGNNEQFF. The CDR3, as DNA: TGCAGCGTCGGACACGGGACTAGCGGAAACAATGAGCAGTTCTTC.

The rearrangement joins TRBV6-2 or TRBV6-3 to TRBJ1-3; D not resolved. Germline V gene data show CDR1 as MNHEY and CDR2 as SVGEGT. Trimming shortened V by 5 bases and J by 2 bases, and 10 bases separated the two germline ends. This CDR3 spans 14 amino acids. The CDR3 DNA reads as TGTGCCAGCAGTGATTTATCGGCTGGAAACACCATATATTTT. Its translation is CASSDLSAGNTIYF.

About this clone itself: Other DNA sequences within the sample encode an identical CDR3. The chain links TRBV9 to TRBJ1-2; D may be TRBD1 (5 bases). The germline V gene encodes CDR1 SGDLS and CDR2 YYNGEE. V was shortened by 0 bases and J by 4 bases, with 10 bases between the two germline ends. The CDR3 is 14 residues long. CDR3 amino acids: CASSVGQGTYGYTF. Written as DNA, the CDR3 is TGTGCCAGCAGCGTAGGCCAGGGTACCTATGGCTACACCTTC.

The V and J genes are TRBV5-1 and TRBJ2-5, with 7 bases that match TRBD2. The CDR3 contains 14 residues. V was pared by 2 bases and J by 5 bases, with 6 bases of the junction left unmatched. Germline V lookup: CDR1 SGHRS, CDR2 YFSETQ. CDR3 DNA: TGCGCCAGCAGCTTCTGGGAGGGGTCGGAGACCCAGTACTTC. Translation gives CASSFWEGSETQYF.

The CDR3 here is CASSLGTGGTYNSPLHF. Here the CDR3 DNA reads TGTGCCAGCAGCTTAGGGACAGGGGGAACCTATAATTCACCCCTCCACTTT. This chain connects TRBV11-3 to TRBJ1-6; 10 bases are shared with TRBD1. CDR1 SGHNT and CDR2 YENEEA come from the germline V gene. The CDR3 length is 17 residues. Trimming took 1 base from V and 2 from J; bases not matched to a gene: 2.

V gene TRBV19 combines with J gene TRBJ1-5; 9 nucleotides agree with TRBD1. CDR1 LNHDA and CDR2 SQIVND come from the germline V gene (reference sequence). The CDR3 totals 14 residues. V lost 7 bases, J lost 9 bases, and 10 bases stayed unmatched. CDR3 nucleotides: TGTGCCAGTACCCCCTTGGAGGGACAGGGGCCCCAGCATTTT. This translates into CASTPLEGQGPQHF.

V and J are TRBV7-6 and TRBJ2-7; D is undetermined. Germline V lookup: CDR1 SGHVS, CDR2 FNYEAQ. The CDR3 covers 15 residues. With 1 base removed from V and 3 bases from J, the gap between germline ends came to 13 bases. The chain's CDR3 is CASSLDTSTGYEQYF. Written as DNA, the CDR3 is TGTGCCAGCAGCTTAGACACTTCGACTGGCTACGAGCAGTACTTC.

This clone was counted between two and nine times. The chain uses TRBV2 and TRBJ1-2; possibly TRBD1 for D (6 bases). V shed 3 bases and J shed 4 bases, with 18 bases lying between them. The CDR3 extends over 16 amino acids. Germline CDR1 is SNHLY and CDR2 is FYNNEI. CDR3: CASSEGTSGYGYGYTF. The CDR3 nucleotides are TGTGCCAGCAGTGAGGGGACATCAGGTTATGGCTATGGCTACACCTTC.

The chain carries TRBV9 and TRBJ2-1; 9 nucleotides agree with TRBD2. CDR3 size: 15 residues. The trim removed 0 bases at V and 6 bases at J, leaving 4 bases unmatched. Germline V gene sequence: CDR1 SGDLS, CDR2 YYNGEE. The CDR3, as DNA: TGTGCCAGCAGCGTAGGGCTAGCGGGATTCAATGAGCAGTTCTTC. It specifies CASSVGLAGFNEQFF.